This T cell receptor beta chain was sequenced in a study of OX40 agonist ivuxolimab in advanced cancers. As for the study in general: Earlier treatment with anti-PD-1, anti-PD-L1 or anti-CTLA-4 was permitted, and about 40% had received some. Patients achieving partial responses numbered three: one hepatocellular carcinoma case and two cutaneous melanoma cases.

Only in-frame clones appear in the TCRdb table, and some are missing; sequencing was by immunoSEQ multiplex PCR. The sample carries 70,000 to 95,000 clones, around 84% recorded once. Germline assignment: CDR1 MDHEN and CDR2 SYDVKM. Trimming took 4 bases from V and 8 from J; bases not matched to a gene: 16. CDR3 length: 16 amino acids. This receptor was identified in an adult with an advanced solid tumor such as melanoma, head and neck, liver or kidney cancer. Here the sequenced sample was CD4+ or CD8+ T cells sorted from blood, taken in a trial of the OX40 agonist ivuxolimab. The V gene is TRBV28, the J gene TRBJ1-1, with 7 bases lining up with TRBD1. Written as DNA, the CDR3 is TGTGCCAGCAGTTCCGCGAAACTCGACAGGGACCCCGAAGCTTTCTTT. Residues: CASSSAKLDRDPEAFF.